The clone carrying this T cell receptor beta chain appeared a few times. The antigen is undetermined. Using RNA transcripts as the source, TCR beta CDR3 regions were amplified. Primed by the HTBI set, a first-round RT-PCR was run on the TCR CDR3. TCRdb ran MiXCR on the multiplex PCR reads and lists one entry per CDR3 protein. The sample carries about 560,000 distinct CDR3 sequences, less than 20% recorded once. These data originate in a study of T cells in Graves' hyperthyroidism and ophthalmopathy. From germline, CDR1 is SQVTM and CDR2 ANQGSEA. The CDR3 sequence is 13 residues long. Trimming cost V 4 bases and J 6 bases, with 13 bases left between them. Points from the study as a whole: Patients with ophthalmopathy were separated from those with stable hyperthyroidism by a 13 V-J model.

This receptor was identified in a woman in her twenties or thirties with Graves' hyperthyroidism. This chain connects TRBV29-1 to TRBJ1-5; no reliable D call. Sequencing used blood. The CDR3 sequence: CSVGTPDGQPQHF. CDR3 bases: TGCAGCGTTGGGACCCCCGACGGTCAGCCCCAGCATTTT.